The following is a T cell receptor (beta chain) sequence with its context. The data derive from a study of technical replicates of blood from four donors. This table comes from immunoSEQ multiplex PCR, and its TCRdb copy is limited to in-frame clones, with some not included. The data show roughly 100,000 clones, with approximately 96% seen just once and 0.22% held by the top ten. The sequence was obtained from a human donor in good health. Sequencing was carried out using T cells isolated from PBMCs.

Here the CDR3 reads CASSEPSTGTDTQYF. CDR3 DNA: TGCGCCAGCAGTGAGCCCTCCACAGGCACAGATACGCAGTATTTT. V gene TRBV10-1 combines with J gene TRBJ2-3; D ambiguous. CDR1 and CDR2 (germline): WNHNN, SYGVQD (reference sequence). CDR3 length equals 15 residues. Trimming shortened V by 2 bases and J by 1 base, and 10 bases separated the two germline ends.